This TCR beta chain was sequenced during a study of blood T cell repertoires in COVID-19. Sequenced by immunoSEQ multiplex PCR; TCRdb stores in-frame clones only, minus some. The sample holds about 350,000 clones, approximately 89% seen once. V was trimmed by 1 base and J by 1 base, leaving 7 bases between them. The germline V gene has CDR1 SGHNT and CDR2 YENEEA. There are 14 residues in the CDR3. This clone appeared a single time. The sample has other DNA sequences that encode this CDR3 too. The receptor's source is a woman aged 55-69 years with COVID-19, enrolled during active disease. The sample taken for sequencing was peripheral blood. The V gene is TRBV11-3, the J gene TRBJ1-1, with unresolved D. CDR3 nucleotide sequence: TGTGCCAGCAGCTTAGGTGGAGGGAACACTGAAGCTTTCTTT. It is translated as CASSLGGGNTEAFF.